These 5 T cell receptor beta chains came from one sample sequenced in a study of blood T cell repertoires in COVID-19. The assay was immunoSEQ multiplex PCR, and TCRdb's table has in-frame clones only and misses some. Of fewer than 250,000 clones in the sample, roughly 84% were seen once. Material: PBMCs or T cells enriched from blood (not recorded which). The source of these receptors is a man aged 25 to 40 in a cohort exposed to, infected with or recovered from COVID-19 (not recorded which).

V usage is TRBV11-2 and J usage is TRBJ2-7; 8 nucleotides align to TRBD2. Germline CDR1 is SGHAT and CDR2 is FQNNGV. The CDR3 spans 15 residues. The V gene end was trimmed by 1 base and the J gene end by 4 bases; junction bases not matched to a gene: 6. The CDR3 is CASSLVSSGPYEQYF. The CDR3 coding sequence is TGTGCCAGCAGCTTAGTGTCTAGCGGGCCATACGAGCAGTACTTC.

CDR3 DNA: TGCGCCAGCAGCCAAGATGGGACAGGCTTTAATTCACCCCTCCACTTT. This codes for CASSQDGTGFNSPLHF. V is TRBV4-3 and J is TRBJ1-6, with 8 bases aligning to TRBD1. With 0 bases clipped from V and 6 bases from J, the junction kept 4 bases outside the gene matches. This CDR3 has 16 amino acids. Germline values: CDR1 LGHNA, CDR2 YSLEER.

The chain is built from TRBV28 and TRBJ1-2; 9 nucleotides match TRBD1. Losses at the gene ends were 4 bases for V and 0 bases for J; bases not matched to a gene: 18. The CDR3 extends over 20 amino acids. Looked up from germline, CDR1 is MDHEN and CDR2 is SYDVKM. Written as DNA, the CDR3 is TGTGCCAGCAGTTGGGGTGGGGGACAGGGCAACCTATTGACTAACTATGGCTACACCTTC. It encodes CASSWGGGQGNLLTNYGYTF.

The CDR3 DNA sequence: TGTGCCATCAGTGACCCGGGACAGTCCTACGAGCAGTACTTC. It yields the protein CAISDPGQSYEQYF. This rearrangement joins TRBV10-3 to TRBJ2-7; 7 bases line up with TRBD1. The CDR3 extends over 14 amino acids. V shed 3 bases, J shed 1 base, and the junction held 3 bases outside the gene matches. Germline V gene sequence: CDR1 ENHRY, CDR2 SYGVKD.

The rearrangement uses TRBV10-1 and TRBJ2-3, with TRBD2 as a possible D gene (6 bases). This CDR3 has 14 residues. CDR1 and CDR2 (germline): WNHNN, SYGVQD (reference sequence). V shed 2 bases and J shed 2 bases, with 8 bases lying between them. The CDR3 sequence: CASSEGGTTDTQYF. The DNA for the CDR3 is TGCGCCAGCAGTGAGGGCGGGACCACAGATACGCAGTATTTT.